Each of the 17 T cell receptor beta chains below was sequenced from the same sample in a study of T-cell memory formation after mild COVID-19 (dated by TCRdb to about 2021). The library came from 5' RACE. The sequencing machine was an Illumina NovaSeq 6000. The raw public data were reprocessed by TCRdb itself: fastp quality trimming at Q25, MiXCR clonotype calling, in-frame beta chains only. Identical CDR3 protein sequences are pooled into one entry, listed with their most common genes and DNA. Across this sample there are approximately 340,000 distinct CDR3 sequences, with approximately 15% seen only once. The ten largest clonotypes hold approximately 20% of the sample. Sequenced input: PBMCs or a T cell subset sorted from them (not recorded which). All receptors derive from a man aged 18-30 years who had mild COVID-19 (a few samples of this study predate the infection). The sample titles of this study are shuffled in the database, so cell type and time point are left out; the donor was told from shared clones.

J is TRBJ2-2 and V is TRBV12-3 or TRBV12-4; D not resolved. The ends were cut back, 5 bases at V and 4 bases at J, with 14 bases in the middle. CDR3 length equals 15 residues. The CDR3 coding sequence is TGTGCCAGCAGTCGCCGCGACTTGGCCACCGGGGAGCTGTTTTTT. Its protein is CASSRRDLATGELFF.

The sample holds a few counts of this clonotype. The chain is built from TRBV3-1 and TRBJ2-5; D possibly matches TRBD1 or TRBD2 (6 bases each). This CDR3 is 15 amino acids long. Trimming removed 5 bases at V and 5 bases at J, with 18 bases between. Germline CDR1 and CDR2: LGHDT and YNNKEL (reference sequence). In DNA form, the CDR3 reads TGTGCCAGCAGCTTCGAAAGAGGGGGGCAGGAGACCCAGTACTTC. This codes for CASSFERGGQETQYF.

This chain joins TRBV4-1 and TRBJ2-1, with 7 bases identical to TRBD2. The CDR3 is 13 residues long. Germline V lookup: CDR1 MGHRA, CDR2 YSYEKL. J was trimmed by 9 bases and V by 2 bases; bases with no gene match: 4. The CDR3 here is CASSQLIAGEQFF. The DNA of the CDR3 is TGCGCCAGCAGCCAATTAATAGCGGGTGAGCAGTTCTTC.

CDR3 protein: CASSLPGEKGYTF. The CDR3 bases are TGTGCCAGCAGCTTACCCGGGGAGAAGGGCTACACCTTC. The rearrangement links TRBV5-4 to TRBJ1-2; D gene unclear. The germline V and J ends were trimmed by 2 bases and 8 bases, with 13 bases remaining between them. The length of the CDR3 is 13 residues. Germline V gene lookup returns CDR1 SGHNT and CDR2 YYREEE (reference sequence).

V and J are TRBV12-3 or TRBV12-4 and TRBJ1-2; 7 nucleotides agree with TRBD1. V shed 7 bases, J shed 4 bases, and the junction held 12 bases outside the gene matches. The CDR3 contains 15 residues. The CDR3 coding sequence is TGTGCCAGCACTTTGCAAAGTCGACAGGGCTATGGCTACACCTTC. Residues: CASTLQSRQGYGYTF.

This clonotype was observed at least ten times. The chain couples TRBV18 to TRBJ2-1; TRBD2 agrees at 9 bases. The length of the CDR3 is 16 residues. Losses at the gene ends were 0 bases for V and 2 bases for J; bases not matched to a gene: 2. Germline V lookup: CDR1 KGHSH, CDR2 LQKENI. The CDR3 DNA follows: TGTGCCAGCTCACCACCGGGACTAGCTACCTACAATGAGCAGTTCTTC. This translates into CASSPPGLATYNEQFF.

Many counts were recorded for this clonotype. CDR3 coding DNA: TGTGCCAGCAGCTCGGGGATGAACACCGGGGAGCTGTTTTTT. Its protein is CASSSGMNTGELFF. The chain couples TRBV7-2 to TRBJ2-2; perhaps TRBD2 as D (5 bases). The CDR3 sequence is 14 residues long. V was pared by 4 bases and J by 1 base, with 7 bases between. The germline gives CDR1 SGHTA, CDR2 FQGNSA.

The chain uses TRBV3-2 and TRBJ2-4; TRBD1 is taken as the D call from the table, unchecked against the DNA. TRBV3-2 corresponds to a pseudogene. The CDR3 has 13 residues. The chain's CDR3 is CASGTGAKNIQYF. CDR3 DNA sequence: TGTGCCAGCGGGACAGGGGCCAAAAACATTCAGTACTTC.

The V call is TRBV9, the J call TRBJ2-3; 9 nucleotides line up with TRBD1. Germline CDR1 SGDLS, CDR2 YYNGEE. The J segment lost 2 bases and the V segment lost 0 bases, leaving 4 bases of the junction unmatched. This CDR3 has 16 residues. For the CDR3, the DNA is TGTGCCAGCAGCGTAGACAGGGACAGGGCCACAGATACGCAGTATTTT. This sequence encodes CASSVDRDRATDTQYF.

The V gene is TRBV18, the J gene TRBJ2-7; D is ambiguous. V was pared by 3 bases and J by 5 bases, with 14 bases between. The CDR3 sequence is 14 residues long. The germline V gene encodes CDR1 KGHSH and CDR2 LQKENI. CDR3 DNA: TGTGCCAGCTCACCTCGATCGAGTTACGACGAGCAGTACTTC. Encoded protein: CASSPRSSYDEQYF.

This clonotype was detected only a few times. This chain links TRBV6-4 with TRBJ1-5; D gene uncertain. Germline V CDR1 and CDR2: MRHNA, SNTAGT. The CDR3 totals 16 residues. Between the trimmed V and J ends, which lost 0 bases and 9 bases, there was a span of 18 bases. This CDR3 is CASSDSQRARDGPQHF. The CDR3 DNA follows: TGTGCCAGCAGTGACTCTCAGCGTGCCCGTGATGGGCCCCAGCATTTT.

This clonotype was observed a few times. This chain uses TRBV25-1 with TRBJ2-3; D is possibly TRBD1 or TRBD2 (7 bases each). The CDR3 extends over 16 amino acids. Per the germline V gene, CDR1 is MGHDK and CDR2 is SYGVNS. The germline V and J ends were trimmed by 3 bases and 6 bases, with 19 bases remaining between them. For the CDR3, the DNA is TGTGCCAGCAGTGACCCCGGGACAGCGGGGTCGGATACGCAGTATTTT. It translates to CASSDPGTAGSDTQYF.

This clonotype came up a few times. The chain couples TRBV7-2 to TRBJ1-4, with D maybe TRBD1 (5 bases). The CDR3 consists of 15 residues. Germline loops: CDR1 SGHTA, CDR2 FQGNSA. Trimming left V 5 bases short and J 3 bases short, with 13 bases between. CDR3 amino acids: CASSRGGAANEKLFF. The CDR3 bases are TGTGCCAGCAGCAGGGGTGGGGCCGCTAATGAAAAACTGTTTTTT.

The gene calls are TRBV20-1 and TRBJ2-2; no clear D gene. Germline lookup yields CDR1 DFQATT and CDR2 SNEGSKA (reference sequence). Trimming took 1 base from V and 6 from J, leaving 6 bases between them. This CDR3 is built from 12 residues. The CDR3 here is CSARGVSGELFF. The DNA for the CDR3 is TGCAGTGCTAGAGGTGTTTCCGGGGAGCTGTTTTTT.

As DNA, the CDR3 is TGTGCCACTTCCCGACGGACGGTAGGATCACCCCTCCACTTT. Amino acids: CATSRRTVGSPLHF. The rearrangement links TRBV25-1 to TRBJ1-6; D unresolved. Looked up from germline, CDR1 is MGHDK and CDR2 is SYGVNS. This CDR3 has 14 amino acids. Trimming removed 10 bases at V and 10 bases at J, with 20 bases between.

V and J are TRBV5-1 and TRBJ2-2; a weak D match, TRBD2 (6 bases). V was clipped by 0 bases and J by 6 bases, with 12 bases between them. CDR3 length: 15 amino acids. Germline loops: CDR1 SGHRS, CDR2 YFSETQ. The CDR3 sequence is CASSLEVWGAGELFF. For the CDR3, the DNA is TGCGCCAGCAGCTTGGAAGTTTGGGGGGCCGGGGAGCTGTTTTTT.

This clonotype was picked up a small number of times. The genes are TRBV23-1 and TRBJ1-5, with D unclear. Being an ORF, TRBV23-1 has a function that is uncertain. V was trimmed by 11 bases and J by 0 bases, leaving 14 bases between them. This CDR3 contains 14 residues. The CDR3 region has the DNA TGCGCCGCGTGCCTCGGGATTAGCAATCAGCCCCAGCATTTT. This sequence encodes CAACLGISNQPQHF.